This T cell receptor beta chain was obtained from a study of blood T cell repertoires in COVID-19. Clones were sequenced by immunoSEQ multiplex PCR, and TCRdb holds only the in-frame ones, with some missing. The sample records around 150,000 clones, 80% to 90% being singletons. This clone was recorded once. The V and J ends lost 1 base and 5 bases respectively, with 8 bases between them. The CDR3 has 13 residues. The source of this sequence is a woman aged 55-70 years with active COVID-19. The sample taken for sequencing was peripheral blood. V is TRBV12-3 or TRBV12-4 and J is TRBJ1-1; D not resolved. CDR3 nucleotide sequence: TGTGCCAGCAGTTTAGGGTTGCGAACTGAAGCTTTCTTT. Its protein product is CASSLGLRTEAFF.